This TCR beta chain stems from a study of shared clonotypes between healthy human individuals. Clones were read by immunoSEQ multiplex PCR, and TCRdb kept only the in-frame ones, dropping some. The sample lists about 1.1 million clones, approximately 80% seen once, with 0.61% in the top ten. Study donors comprised healthy, HIV-negative adults devoid of recent acute infection or vaccination. In the case of this clone: Its matching antigen is unknown.

Study observations and caveats: Having only a few donors restricted how much genetic and exposure-history diversity was captured.

Germline CDR1 reads SGHRS; CDR2 reads YFSETQ. V was cut by 0 bases and J by 1 base, with 7 bases left in between. The CDR3 extends over 14 amino acids. The sequence was collected from a man aged 18 to 29 in good health. Some clones in this sample may be carry-over from other donors' samples. This chain joins TRBV5-1 and TRBJ2-5; D unclear. The sequencing input was memory CD4+ T cells from PBMCs. Subset noted: CD45RA-negative fraction. CDR3 coding DNA: TGCGCCAGCAGCTTGGAACGGGTCCAAGAGACCCAGTACTTC. Protein: CASSLERVQETQYF. Supplemented by reference TRBV5-1 and TRBJ2-5, the full variable domain reads KAGVTQTPRYLIKTRGQQVTLSCSPISGHRSVSWYQQTPGQGLQFLFEYFSETQRNKGNFPGRFSGRQFSNSRSEMNVSTLELGDSALYLCASSLERVQETQYFGPGTRLLVL.